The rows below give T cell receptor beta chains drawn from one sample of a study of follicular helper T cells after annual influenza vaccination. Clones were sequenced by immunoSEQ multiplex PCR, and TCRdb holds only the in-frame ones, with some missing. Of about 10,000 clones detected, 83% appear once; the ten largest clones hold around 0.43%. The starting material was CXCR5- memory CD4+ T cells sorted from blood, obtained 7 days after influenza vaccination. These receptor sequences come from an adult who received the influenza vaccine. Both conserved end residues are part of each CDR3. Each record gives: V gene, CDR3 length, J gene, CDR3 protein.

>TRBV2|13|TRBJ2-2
CASSMTGARELFF
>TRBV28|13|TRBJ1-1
CASSPGGGTEAFF
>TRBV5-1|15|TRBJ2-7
CASSLSPGASYEQYF
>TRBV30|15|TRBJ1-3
CAYGQGTYSGNTIYF
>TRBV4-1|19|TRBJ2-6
CASSPMGRSPSSGANVLTF
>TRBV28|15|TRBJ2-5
CAIHSRGTPLETQYF
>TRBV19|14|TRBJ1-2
CASSKGTDNYGYTF
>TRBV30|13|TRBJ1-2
CAWSVRTGLGYTF
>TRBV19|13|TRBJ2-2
CASSAHNTGELFF
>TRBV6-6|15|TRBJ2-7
CASSPPGQGVHEQYF
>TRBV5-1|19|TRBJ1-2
CASSSDRGVPGSQYYGYTF
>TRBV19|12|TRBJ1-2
CASGVRRYGYTF
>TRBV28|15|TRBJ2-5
CASREQRGGRETQYF
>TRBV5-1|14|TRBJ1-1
CASSLLSEGTEAFF
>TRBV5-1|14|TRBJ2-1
CASSLGSSYNEQFF
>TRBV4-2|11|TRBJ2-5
CASSEQETQYF
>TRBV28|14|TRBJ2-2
CASSLYANTGELFF
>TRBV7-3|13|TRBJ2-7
CASSLGLAYEQYF
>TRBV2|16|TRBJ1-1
CASSEAKSGPNTEAFF
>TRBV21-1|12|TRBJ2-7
CASSKVRYEQYF
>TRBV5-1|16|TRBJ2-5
CASSLGQHLSQETQYF
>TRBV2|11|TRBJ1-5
CASREGQPQHF
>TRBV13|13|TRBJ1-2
CASSKEGRGVYTF
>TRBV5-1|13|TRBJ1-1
CASSLGQLTEAFF